The next 16 T cell receptor beta chains were all read from a single sample in a study of T-cell reconstitution after alpha-beta-depleted transplantation in children. Library preparation (for TCRbeta) was performed with unique molecular identifiers. TCRdb independently ran MiXCR on the PCR reads; one entry per CDR3 protein. The sample includes approximately 1,000,000 distinct CDR3 sequences, around 30% of them seen just once. Specimen: PBMCs, mostly from graft donor cells, collected 360 days after TCRalphabeta/CD19-depleted stem cell transplant. The receptors were sampled from a boy in the first two years of life who had a stem cell transplant for SCID, so the T cells may come from the graft donor.

The V gene is TRBV11-1, the J gene TRBJ1-1, with a weak D call TRBD1 (5 bases). Germline V gene lookup returns CDR1 SGHAT and CDR2 FQDESV (reference sequence). This CDR3 is built from 17 residues. V was clipped by 1 base and J by 1 base, with 16 bases between them. CDR3 DNA sequence: TGTGCCAGCAGCTTAGGGAGGGGCGCGATTGAGAACACTGAAGCTTTCTTT. Its protein product is CASSLGRGAIENTEAFF.

This clonotype showed up just a few times. V usage is TRBV11-1 and J usage is TRBJ2-3; TRBD1 might be the D (6 bases). V lost 6 bases to trimming and J lost 3 bases, with 25 bases between them. Germline V lookup: CDR1 SGHAT, CDR2 FQDESV (reference sequence). This CDR3 has 18 amino acids. The CDR3 nucleotides are TGTGCCAGCAGACCCCTGGGGACAATCGGCCAACAAACAGATACGCAGTATTTT. Its protein is CASRPLGTIGQQTDTQYF.

The chain combines TRBV5-1 with TRBJ1-6; D is possibly TRBD1 (5 bases). Trimming pared 1 base from V and 9 bases from J, leaving 14 bases between. CDR1 and CDR2 (germline): SGHRS, YFSETQ. The CDR3 consists of 15 residues. CDR3 region: CASSLLQEGSSPLHF. CDR3 sequence (DNA): TGCGCCAGCAGCTTGTTACAGGAGGGGAGTTCACCCCTCCACTTT.

CDR3 nucleotides: TGCAGCGCTTTGGAGGGCTATGGCTACACCTTC. It codes for CSALEGYGYTF. The chain employs TRBV29-1 and TRBJ1-2; D not certain. Germline V gives CDR1 SQVTM, CDR2 ANQGSEA. V dropped 7 bases and J dropped 4 bases, with 10 bases sitting between them. The CDR3 extends over 11 amino acids.

This clonotype was counted many times. V gene TRBV6-5 combines with J gene TRBJ2-7, with 9 bases that match TRBD2. The CDR3 runs 15 residues. The germline gives CDR1 MNHEY, CDR2 SVGAGI. With V trimmed by 2 bases and J by 0 bases, 2 bases remained unmatched. The CDR3 nucleotides are TGTGCCAGCAGTTACCTAGCGGGGAGCTCCTACGAGCAGTACTTC. Protein product: CASSYLAGSSYEQYF.

This clonotype was counted at least ten times. This chain uses TRBV7-3 with TRBJ2-3, with 8 bases aligning to TRBD2. This CDR3 comprises 14 residues. Germline trimming cut 3 bases from V and 5 bases from J; bases unmatched to any gene: 4. From germline, CDR1 is SGHTA and CDR2 FQGTGA. CDR3 DNA: TGTGCCAGCAGCTTCGGGGGGGCCGGAGATACGCAGTATTTT. Residues: CASSFGGAGDTQYF.

The CDR3 loop reads CATRMQGLAGITGELFF. The CDR3 nucleotides are TGTGCCACCCGAATGCAAGGACTAGCGGGGATAACCGGGGAGCTGTTTTTT. This chain connects TRBV7-2 to TRBJ2-2, with 12 bases that match TRBD2. Germline V gene data show CDR1 as SGHTA and CDR2 as FQGNSA. V lost 10 bases, J lost 5 bases, and 14 bases stayed unmatched. The CDR3 runs to 17 residues.

The V and J genes are TRBV7-2 and TRBJ1-5, with D unclear. V lost 5 bases and J lost 6, with 17 bases in between. The germline gives CDR1 SGHTA, CDR2 FQGNSA. CDR3 size: 15 residues. CDR3 nucleotides: TGTGCCAGCAGCACCCCCGGGCCCCGGGGTCAGCCCCAGCATTTT. It translates to CASSTPGPRGQPQHF. Combining the CDR3 with reference TRBV7-2 and TRBJ1-5 gives the whole variable domain GAGVSQSPSNKVTEKGKDVELRCDPISGHTALYWYRQSLGQGLEFLIYFQGNSAPDKSGLPSDRFSAERTGGSVSTLTIQRTQQEDSAVYLCASSTPGPRGQPQHFGDGTRLSIL.

The rearrangement joins TRBV5-1 to TRBJ2-5; TRBD2 might be the D (6 bases). CDR1 and CDR2 from the germline V gene are SGHRS and YFSETQ. Trimming took 10 bases from V and 4 from J, leaving 17 bases between them. CDR3 size: 13 residues. Here the CDR3 reads CASHGGPGETQYF. For the CDR3, the DNA is TGCGCCTCCCACGGGGGACCGGGAGAGACCCAGTACTTC.

The chain links TRBV7-9 to TRBJ1-5, with 8 bases that match TRBD1. The CDR3 has 13 residues. After removal of 10 bases from V and 5 bases from J, the junction contained 7 bases not matched to a gene. Germline CDR1 and CDR2: SEHNR and FQNEAQ (reference sequence). The CDR3 sequence: CATSETGDQPQHF. In DNA form, the CDR3 reads TGTGCCACCTCGGAGACAGGGGATCAGCCCCAGCATTTT.

This clonotype was recorded a few times. The chain has TRBV12-3 or TRBV12-4 and TRBJ1-6, with 7 bases identical to TRBD1. The CDR3 length is 14 residues. The junction had 1 base not matched to a gene; V was cut back by 6 bases and J by 2 bases. Here the CDR3 reads CASRTGPYNSPLHF. For the CDR3, the DNA is TGTGCCAGCAGGACAGGGCCCTATAATTCACCCCTCCACTTT.

The genes are TRBV5-1 and TRBJ2-5, with D unresolved. V gave up 0 bases and J gave up 2 bases, with 14 bases separating them. Germline CDR1 and CDR2: SGHRS and YFSETQ. CDR3 length: 16 amino acids. CDR3 amino acids: CASSLGALRLQETQYF. Here the CDR3 DNA reads TGCGCCAGCAGCTTGGGGGCCTTAAGACTTCAAGAGACCCAGTACTTC.

The chain is built from TRBV20-1 and TRBJ2-7, with a weak D call TRBD2 (7 bases). The CDR3 has 14 residues. Germline V CDR1 and CDR2: DFQATT, SNEGSKA (reference sequence). Trimming took 2 bases from V and 6 from J, leaving 17 bases between them. Written as DNA, the CDR3 is TGCAGTGCTAGATCTGGGGGGGCCAGCGGCGAGCAGTACTTC. Protein sequence: CSARSGGASGEQYF.

The chain joins TRBV15 to TRBJ2-7; no clear D gene. The germline CDR1 and CDR2 sequences are LNHNV and YYDKDF (reference sequence). The CDR3 runs to 15 residues. V was cut by 0 bases and J by 3 bases, with 12 bases left in between. CDR3 sequence reads: CATSRDIRVGYEQYF. CDR3 DNA: TGTGCCACCAGCAGAGATATCCGGGTCGGCTACGAGCAGTACTTC.

This chain uses TRBV4-3 with TRBJ1-4; 8 nucleotides align to TRBD1. This CDR3 region has 17 residues. CDR1 and CDR2 (germline): LGHNA, YSLEER. V was clipped by 1 base and J by 3 bases; unmatched bases: 7. CDR3 protein: CASSQGGAGGPNEKLFF. In nucleotides, the CDR3 is TGCGCCAGCAGCCAAGGGGGGGCAGGGGGCCCTAATGAAAAACTGTTTTTT.

This clonotype was seen a few times. The V and J genes are TRBV7-6 and TRBJ1-2; no definite D call. Germline CDR1 reads SGHVS; CDR2 reads FNYEAQ. This CDR3 contains 13 residues. With 2 bases removed from V and 8 bases from J, the gap between germline ends came to 12 bases. For the CDR3, the DNA is TGTGCCAGCAGCTTATCTCTCCTAGGGGGCTACACCTTC. Protein sequence: CASSLSLLGGYTF.